This T cell receptor beta chain was sequenced during a study of OX40 agonist ivuxolimab in advanced cancers. Whole-study findings and limits: At doses 0.1 to 3.0 mg/kg, CD4+ and CD8+ clones expanded.

Note on this clone: What it binds is unknown.

CDR1 is SEHNR and CDR2 is FQNEAQ in the germline V gene (reference sequence). CDR3 length equals 14 residues. V was shortened by 9 bases and J by 3 bases, with 12 bases between the two germline ends. Sequencing was performed with immunoSEQ multiplex PCR; in TCRdb, only in-frame clones are kept and a portion is missing. The table includes approximately 100,000 clones, 84% detected once. This TCR derives from an adult with an advanced solid tumor such as melanoma, head and neck, liver or kidney cancer. The material sequenced was CD4+ or CD8+ T cells sorted from blood, taken in a trial of the OX40 agonist ivuxolimab. The chain carries TRBV7-9 and TRBJ2-6; D not resolved. The DNA of the CDR3 is TGTGCCAGTGGGATCTTTGATGGGGCCAACGTCCTGACTTTC. This encodes CASGIFDGANVLTF.